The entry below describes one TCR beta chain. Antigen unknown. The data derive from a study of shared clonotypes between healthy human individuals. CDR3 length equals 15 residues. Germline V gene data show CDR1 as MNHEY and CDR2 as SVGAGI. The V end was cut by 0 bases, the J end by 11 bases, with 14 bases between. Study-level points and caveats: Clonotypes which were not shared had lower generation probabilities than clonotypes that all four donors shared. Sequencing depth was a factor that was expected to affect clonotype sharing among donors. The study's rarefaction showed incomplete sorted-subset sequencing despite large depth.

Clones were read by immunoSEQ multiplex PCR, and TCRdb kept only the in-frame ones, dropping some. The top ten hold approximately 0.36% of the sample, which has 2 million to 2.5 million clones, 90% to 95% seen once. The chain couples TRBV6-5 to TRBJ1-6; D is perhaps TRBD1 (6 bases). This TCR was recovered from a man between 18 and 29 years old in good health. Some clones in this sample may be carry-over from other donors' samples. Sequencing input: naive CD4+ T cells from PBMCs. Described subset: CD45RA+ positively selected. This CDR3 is CASSYSTWRGAPLHF. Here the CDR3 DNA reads TGTGCCAGCAGTTACTCGACTTGGAGGGGGGCACCCCTCCACTTT.